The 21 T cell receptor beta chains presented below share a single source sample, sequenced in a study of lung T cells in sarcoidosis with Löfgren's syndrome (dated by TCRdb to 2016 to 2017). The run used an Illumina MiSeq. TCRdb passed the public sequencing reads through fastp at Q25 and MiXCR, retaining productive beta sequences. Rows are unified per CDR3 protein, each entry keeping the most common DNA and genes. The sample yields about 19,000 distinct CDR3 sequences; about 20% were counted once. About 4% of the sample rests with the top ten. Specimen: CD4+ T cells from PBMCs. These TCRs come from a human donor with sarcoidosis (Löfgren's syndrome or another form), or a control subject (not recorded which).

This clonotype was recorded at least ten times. CDR3 amino acids: CSARGSPYEQYF. CDR3 nucleotides: TGCAGTGCTAGAGGGTCCCCCTACGAGCAGTACTTC. The gene calls are TRBV20-1 and TRBJ2-7; D gene uncertain. The V end lost 1 base, the J end lost 2 bases, and 6 bases lay between the germline ends. The CDR3 contains 12 residues. The germline V gene encodes CDR1 DFQATT and CDR2 SNEGSKA (reference sequence).

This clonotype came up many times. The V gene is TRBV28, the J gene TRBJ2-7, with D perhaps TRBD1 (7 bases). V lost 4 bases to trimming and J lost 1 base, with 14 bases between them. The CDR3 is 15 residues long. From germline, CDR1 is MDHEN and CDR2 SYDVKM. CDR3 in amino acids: CASSWAGGTSYEQYF. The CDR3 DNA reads TGTGCCAGCAGTTGGGCAGGGGGGACTTCCTACGAGCAGTACTTC.

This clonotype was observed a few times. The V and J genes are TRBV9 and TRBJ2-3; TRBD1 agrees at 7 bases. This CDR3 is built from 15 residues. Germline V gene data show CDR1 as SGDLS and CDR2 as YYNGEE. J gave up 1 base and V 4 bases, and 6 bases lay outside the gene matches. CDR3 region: CASSRQGTGTDTQYF. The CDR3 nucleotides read TGTGCCAGCAGCAGACAGGGAACGGGCACAGATACGCAGTATTTT.

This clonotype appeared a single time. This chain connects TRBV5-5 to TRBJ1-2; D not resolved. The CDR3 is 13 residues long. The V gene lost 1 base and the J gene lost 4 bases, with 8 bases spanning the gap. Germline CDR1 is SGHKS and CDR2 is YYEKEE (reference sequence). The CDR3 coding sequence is TGTGCCAGCAGCTTGCGGGGAACCTATGGCTACACCTTC. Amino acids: CASSLRGTYGYTF.

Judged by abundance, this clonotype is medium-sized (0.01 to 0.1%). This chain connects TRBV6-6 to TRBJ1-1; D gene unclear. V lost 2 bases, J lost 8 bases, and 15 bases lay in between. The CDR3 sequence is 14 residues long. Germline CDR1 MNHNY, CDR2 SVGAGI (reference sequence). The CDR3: CASSYGIRGGEAFF. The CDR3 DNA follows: TGTGCCAGCAGTTACGGGATTCGAGGTGGCGAAGCTTTCTTT.

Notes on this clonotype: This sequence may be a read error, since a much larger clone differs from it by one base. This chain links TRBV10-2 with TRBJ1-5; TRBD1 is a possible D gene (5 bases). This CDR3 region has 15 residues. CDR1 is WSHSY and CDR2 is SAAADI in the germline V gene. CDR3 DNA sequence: TGTGCCACCGCAGTGGGACTCGGGGCCAATCAGCCCCAGCATTTT. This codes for CATAVGLGANQPQHF.

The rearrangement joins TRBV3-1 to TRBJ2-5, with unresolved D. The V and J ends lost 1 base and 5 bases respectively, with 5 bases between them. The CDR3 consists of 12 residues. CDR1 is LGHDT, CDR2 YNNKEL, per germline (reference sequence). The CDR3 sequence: CASSQGDETQYF. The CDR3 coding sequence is TGTGCCAGCAGCCAAGGCGATGAGACCCAGTACTTC.

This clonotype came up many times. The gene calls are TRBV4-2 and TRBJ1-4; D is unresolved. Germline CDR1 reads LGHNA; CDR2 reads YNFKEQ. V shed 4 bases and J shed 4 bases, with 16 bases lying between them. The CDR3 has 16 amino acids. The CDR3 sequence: CASSLALGEGNEKLFF. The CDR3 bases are TGTGCCAGCAGCCTCGCCCTCGGGGAGGGTAATGAAAAACTGTTTTTT.

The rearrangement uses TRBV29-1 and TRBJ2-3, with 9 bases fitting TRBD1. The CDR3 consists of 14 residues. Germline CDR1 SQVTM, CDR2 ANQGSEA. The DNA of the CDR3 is TGCATCGTCGACAGGGGGATGGGGACAGATACGCAGTATTTT. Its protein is CIVDRGMGTDTQYF.

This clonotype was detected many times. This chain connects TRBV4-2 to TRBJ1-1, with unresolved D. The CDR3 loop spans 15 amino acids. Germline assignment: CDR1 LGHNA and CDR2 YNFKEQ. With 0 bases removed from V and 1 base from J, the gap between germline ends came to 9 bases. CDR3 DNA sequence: TGTGCCAGCAGCCAAGAGCCGGGAACGAACACTGAAGCTTTCTTT. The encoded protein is CASSQEPGTNTEAFF.

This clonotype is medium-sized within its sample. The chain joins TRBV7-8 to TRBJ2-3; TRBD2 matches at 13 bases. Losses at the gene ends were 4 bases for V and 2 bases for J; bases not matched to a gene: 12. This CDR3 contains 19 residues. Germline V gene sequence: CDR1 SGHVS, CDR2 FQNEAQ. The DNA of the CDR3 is TGTGCCAGCAGCTACTTTCTCCGGACTAGCGGGGGCCCCACAGATACGCAGTATTTT. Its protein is CASSYFLRTSGGPTDTQYF. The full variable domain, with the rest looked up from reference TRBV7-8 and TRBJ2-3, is GAGVSQSPRYKVAKRGQDVALRCDPISGHVSLFWYQQALGQGPEFLTYFQNEAQLDKSGLPSDRFFAERPEGSVSTLKIQRTQQEDSAVYLCASSYFLRTSGGPTDTQYFGPGTRLTVL.

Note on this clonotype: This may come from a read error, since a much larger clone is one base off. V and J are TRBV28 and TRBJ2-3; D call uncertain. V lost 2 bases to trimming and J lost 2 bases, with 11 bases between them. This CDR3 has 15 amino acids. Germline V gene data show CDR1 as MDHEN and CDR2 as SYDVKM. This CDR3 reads CASSLRADPTDTQYF. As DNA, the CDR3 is TGTGCCAGCAGTTTACGTGCAGACCCCACAGATACGCAGTATTTT.

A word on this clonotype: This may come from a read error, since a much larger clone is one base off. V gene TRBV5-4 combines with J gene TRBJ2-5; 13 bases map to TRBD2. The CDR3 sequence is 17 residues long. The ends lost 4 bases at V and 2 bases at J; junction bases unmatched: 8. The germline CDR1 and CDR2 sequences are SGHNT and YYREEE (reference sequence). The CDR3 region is CASSPGLAGELQETQYF. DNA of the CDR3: TGTGCCAGCAGCCCCGGACTAGCGGGGGAGCTTCAAGAGACCCAGTACTTC. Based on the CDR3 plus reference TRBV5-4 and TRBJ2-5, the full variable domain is ETGVTQSPTHLIKTRGQQVTLRCSSQSGHNTVSWYQQALGQGPQFIFQYYREEENGRGNFPPRFSGLQFPNYSSELNVNALELDDSALYLCASSPGLAGELQETQYFGPGTRLLVL.

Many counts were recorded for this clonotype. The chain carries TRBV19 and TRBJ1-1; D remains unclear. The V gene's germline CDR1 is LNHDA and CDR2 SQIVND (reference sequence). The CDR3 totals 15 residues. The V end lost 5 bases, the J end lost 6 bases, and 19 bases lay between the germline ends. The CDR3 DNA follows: TGTGCCAGTAGTGCCTCCCAAACTTGGGGAGCTGAAGCTTTCTTT. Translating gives CASSASQTWGAEAFF.

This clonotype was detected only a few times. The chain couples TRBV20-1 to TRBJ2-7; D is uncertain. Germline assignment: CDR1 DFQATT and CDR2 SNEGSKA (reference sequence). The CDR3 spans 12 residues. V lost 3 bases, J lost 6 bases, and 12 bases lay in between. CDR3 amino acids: CSASSSRCEQYF. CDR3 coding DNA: TGCAGTGCTAGTTCTAGTCGCTGCGAGCAGTACTTC.

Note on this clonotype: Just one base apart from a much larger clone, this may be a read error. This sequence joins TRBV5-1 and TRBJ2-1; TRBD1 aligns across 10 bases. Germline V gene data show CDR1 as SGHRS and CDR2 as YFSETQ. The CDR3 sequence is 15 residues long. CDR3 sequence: CASSEEDRGNNGQFF. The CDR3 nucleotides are TGCGCCAGCAGCGAAGAGGACAGGGGGAACAATGGGCAGTTCTTC.

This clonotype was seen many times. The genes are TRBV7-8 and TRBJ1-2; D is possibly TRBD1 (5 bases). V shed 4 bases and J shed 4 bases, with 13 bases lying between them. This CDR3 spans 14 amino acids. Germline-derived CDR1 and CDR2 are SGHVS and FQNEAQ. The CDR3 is CASSWGTGGYGYTF. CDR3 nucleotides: TGTGCCAGCAGCTGGGGGACCGGGGGCTATGGCTACACCTTC.

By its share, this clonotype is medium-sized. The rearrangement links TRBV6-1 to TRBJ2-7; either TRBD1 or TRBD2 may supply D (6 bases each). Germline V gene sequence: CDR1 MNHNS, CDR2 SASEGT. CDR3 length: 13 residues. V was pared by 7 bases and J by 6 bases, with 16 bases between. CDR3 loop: CASTSRGGLEQYF. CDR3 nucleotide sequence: TGTGCCAGCACCTCCCGAGGGGGGCTCGAGCAGTACTTC.

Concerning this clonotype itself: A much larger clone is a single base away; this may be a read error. The CDR3 DNA follows: TGCAGTGCTATTGGACAGGGCAACGGGCAGTACTTC. It codes for CSAIGQGNGQYF. The J gene is TRBJ2-7, the V gene TRBV20-1; 8 bases are shared with TRBD1. This CDR3 region has 12 residues. V lost 4 bases, J lost 9 bases, and 8 bases stayed unmatched. Germline values: CDR1 DFQATT, CDR2 SNEGSKA (reference sequence).

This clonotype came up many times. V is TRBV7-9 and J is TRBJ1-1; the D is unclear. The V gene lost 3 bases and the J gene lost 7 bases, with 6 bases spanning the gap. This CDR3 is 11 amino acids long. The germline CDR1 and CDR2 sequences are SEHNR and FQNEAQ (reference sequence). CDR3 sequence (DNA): TGTGCCAGCAGCTTTGAGCTTGAAGCTTTCTTT. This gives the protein CASSFELEAFF.

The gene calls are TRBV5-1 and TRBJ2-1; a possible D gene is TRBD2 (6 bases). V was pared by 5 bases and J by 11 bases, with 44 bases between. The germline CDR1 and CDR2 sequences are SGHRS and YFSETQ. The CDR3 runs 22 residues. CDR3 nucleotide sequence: TGCGCCAGCAGACTCGAGAAGAGAGAGGGAGGAAGCTCTGACACCGCAATGAAGCAGCAGTTCTTC. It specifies CASRLEKREGGSSDTAMKQQFF.